This T cell receptor (beta chain) comes out of a study of Tregs in tolerant kidney transplant recipients. Libraries were prepared by immunoSEQ multiplex PCR; TCRdb keeps only in-frame clonotypes and omits some of them. Seen here are some 68,000 clones, 84% observed once, and the top ten hold about 4.7%. The sample consisted of CD4+ T cells from blood. The sequence came from a human donor in good health.

The CDR3 coding sequence is TGCAGCGCCTTGGGCGGGGGGGGCTACGAGCAGTACTTC. This gives the protein CSALGGGGYEQYF. The J gene is TRBJ2-7, the V gene TRBV29-1; TRBD2 matches 9 bases. This CDR3 spans 13 amino acids. Germline CDR1 and CDR2: SQVTM and ANQGSEA. V shed 7 bases and J 3 bases; nucleotides not matched to a gene: 7.